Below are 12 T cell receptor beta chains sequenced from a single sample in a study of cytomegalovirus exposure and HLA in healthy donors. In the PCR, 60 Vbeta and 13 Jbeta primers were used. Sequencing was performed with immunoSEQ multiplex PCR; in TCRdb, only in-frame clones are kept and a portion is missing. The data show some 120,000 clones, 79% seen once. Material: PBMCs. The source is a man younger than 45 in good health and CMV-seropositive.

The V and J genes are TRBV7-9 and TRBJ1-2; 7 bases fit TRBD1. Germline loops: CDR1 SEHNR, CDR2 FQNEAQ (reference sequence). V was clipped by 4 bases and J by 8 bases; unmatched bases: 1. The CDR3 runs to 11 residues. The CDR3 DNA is TGTGCCAGCAGCTACAGGGGAGGCTACACCTTC. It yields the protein CASSYRGGYTF.

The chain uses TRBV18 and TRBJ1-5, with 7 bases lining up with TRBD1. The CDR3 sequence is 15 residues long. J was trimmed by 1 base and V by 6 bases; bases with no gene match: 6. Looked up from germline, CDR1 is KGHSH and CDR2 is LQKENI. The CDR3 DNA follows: TGTGCCAGCTCGACGAAACAGGGGAGCAATCAGCCCCAGCATTTT. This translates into CASSTKQGSNQPQHF.

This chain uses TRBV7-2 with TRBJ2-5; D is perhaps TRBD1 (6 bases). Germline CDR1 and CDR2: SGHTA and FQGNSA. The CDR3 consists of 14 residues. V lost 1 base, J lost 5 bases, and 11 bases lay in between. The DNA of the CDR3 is TGTGCCAGCAGCTTAGGATCTACAGGGGAGACCCAGTACTTC. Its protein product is CASSLGSTGETQYF.

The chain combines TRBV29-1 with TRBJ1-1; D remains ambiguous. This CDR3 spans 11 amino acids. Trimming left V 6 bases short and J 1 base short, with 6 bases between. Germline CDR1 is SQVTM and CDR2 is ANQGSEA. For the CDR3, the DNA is TGCAGCGTCGGGGAGAACACTGAAGCTTTCTTT. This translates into CSVGENTEAFF.

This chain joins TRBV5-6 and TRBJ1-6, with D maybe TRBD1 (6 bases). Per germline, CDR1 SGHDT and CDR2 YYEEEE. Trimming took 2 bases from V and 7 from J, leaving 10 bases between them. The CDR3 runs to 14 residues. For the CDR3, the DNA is TGTGCCAGCAGCTTAGGACAGCCCAATTCACCCCTCCACTTT. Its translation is CASSLGQPNSPLHF.

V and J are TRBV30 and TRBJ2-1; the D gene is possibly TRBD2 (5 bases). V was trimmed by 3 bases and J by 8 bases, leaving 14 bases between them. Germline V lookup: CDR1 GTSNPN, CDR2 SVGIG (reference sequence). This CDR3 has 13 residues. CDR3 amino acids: CAWSRGPWDEQFF. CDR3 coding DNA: TGTGCCTGGAGCCGCGGGCCTTGGGATGAGCAGTTCTTC.

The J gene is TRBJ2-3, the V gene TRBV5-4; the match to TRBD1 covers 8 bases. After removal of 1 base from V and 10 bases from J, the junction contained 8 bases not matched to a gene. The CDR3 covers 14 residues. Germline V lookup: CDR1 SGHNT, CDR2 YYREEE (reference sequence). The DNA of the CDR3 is TGTGCCAGCAGCTTGATACAGGGGGTAGGGTCGCAGTATTTT. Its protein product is CASSLIQGVGSQYF. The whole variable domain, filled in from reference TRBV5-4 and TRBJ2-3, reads ETGVTQSPTHLIKTRGQQVTLRCSSQSGHNTVSWYQQALGQGPQFIFQYYREEENGRGNFPPRFSGLQFPNYSSELNVNALELDDSALYLCASSLIQGVGSQYFGPGTRLTVL.

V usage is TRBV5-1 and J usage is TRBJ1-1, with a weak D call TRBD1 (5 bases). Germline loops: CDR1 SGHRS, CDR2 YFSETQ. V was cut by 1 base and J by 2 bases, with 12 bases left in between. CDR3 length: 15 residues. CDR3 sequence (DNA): TGCGCCAGCAGCTTGAGCAGGGTGTATAACACTGAAGCTTTCTTT. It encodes CASSLSRVYNTEAFF.

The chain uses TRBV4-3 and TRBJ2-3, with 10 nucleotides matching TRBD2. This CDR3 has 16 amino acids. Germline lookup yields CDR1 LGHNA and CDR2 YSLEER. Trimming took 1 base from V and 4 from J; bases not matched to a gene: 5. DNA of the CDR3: TGCGCCAGCAGCCAAGCCGGGACTAGCGACGCAGATACGCAGTATTTT. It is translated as CASSQAGTSDADTQYF.

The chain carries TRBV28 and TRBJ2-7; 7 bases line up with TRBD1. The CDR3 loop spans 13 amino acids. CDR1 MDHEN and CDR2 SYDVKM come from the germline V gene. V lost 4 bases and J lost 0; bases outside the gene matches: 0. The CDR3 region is CASSWDSSYEQYF. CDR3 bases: TGTGCCAGCAGTTGGGACAGCTCCTACGAGCAGTACTTC. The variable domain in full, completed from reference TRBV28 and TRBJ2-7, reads DVKVTQSSRYLVKRTGEKVFLECVQDMDHENMFWYRQDPGLGLRLIYFSYDVKMKEKGDIPEGYSVSREKKERFSLILESASTNQTSMYLCASSWDSSYEQYFGPGTRLTVT.

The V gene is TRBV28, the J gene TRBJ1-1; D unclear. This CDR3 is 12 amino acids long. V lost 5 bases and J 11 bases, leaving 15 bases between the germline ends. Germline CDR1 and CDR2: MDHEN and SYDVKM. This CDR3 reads CASSGRRFDAFF. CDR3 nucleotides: TGTGCCAGCAGTGGTCGGAGGTTTGACGCTTTCTTT. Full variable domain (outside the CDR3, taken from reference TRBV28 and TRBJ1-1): DVKVTQSSRYLVKRTGEKVFLECVQDMDHENMFWYRQDPGLGLRLIYFSYDVKMKEKGDIPEGYSVSREKKERFSLILESASTNQTSMYLCASSGRRFDAFFGQGTRLTVV.

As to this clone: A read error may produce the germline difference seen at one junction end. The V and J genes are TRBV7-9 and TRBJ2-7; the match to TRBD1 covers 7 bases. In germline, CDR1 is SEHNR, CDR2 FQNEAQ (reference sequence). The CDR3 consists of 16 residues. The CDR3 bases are TGTTCCAGCAGCCGAGAGACAGGGCGTAACTCCTACGAGCAGTACTTC. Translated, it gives CSSSRETGRNSYEQYF. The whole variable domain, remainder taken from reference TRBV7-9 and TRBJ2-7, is DTGVSQNPRHKITKRGQNVTFRCDPISEHNRLYWYRQTLGQGPEFLTYFQNEAQLEKSRLLSDRFSAERPKGSFSTLEIQRTEQGDSAMYLCSSSRETGRNSYEQYFGPGTRLTVT.